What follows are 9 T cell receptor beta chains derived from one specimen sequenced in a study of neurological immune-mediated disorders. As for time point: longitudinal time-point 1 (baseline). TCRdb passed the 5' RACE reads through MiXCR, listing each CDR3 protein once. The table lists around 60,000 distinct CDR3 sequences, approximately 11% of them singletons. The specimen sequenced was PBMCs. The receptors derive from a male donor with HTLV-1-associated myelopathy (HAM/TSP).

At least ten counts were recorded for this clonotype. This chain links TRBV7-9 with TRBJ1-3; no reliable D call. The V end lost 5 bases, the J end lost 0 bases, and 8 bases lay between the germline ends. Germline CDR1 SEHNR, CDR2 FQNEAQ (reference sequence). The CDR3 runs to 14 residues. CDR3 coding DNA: TGTGCCAGCAGCCCGGGGAACTCTGGAAACACCATATATTTT. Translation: CASSPGNSGNTIYF.

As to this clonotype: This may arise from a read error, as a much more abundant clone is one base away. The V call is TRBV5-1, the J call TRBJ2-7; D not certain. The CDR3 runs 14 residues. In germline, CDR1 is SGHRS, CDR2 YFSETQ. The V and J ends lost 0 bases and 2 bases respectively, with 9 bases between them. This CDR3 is CASSLDEVAYEQYF. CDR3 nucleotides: TGCGCCAGCAGCTTGGACGAGGTAGCCTACGAGCAGTACTTC.

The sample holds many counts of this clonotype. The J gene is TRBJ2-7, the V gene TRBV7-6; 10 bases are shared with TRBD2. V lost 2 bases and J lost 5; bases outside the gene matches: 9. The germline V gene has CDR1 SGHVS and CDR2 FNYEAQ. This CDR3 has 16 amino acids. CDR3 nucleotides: TGTGCCAGCAGCTTAACTAGCGGGGTAAATTATCACGAGCAGTACTTC. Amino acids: CASSLTSGVNYHEQYF.

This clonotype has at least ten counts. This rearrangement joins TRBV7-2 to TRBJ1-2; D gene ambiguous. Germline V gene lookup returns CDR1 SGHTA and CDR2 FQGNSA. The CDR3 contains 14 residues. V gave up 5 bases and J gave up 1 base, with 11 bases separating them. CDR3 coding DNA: TGTGCCAGCAGCCCGAGGACGGGTAACTATGGCTACACCTTC. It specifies CASSPRTGNYGYTF.

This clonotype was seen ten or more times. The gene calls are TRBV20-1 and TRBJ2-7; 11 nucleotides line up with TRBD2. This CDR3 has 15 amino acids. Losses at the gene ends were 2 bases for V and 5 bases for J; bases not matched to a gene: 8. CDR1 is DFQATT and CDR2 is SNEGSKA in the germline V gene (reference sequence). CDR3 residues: CSARPGTSGTDEQYF. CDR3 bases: TGCAGTGCTAGACCTGGGACTAGCGGAACCGACGAGCAGTACTTC.

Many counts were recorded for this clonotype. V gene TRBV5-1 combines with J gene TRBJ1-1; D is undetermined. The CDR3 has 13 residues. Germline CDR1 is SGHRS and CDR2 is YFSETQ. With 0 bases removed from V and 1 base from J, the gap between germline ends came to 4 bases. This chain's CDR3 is CASSLAQNTEAFF. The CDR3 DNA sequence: TGCGCCAGCAGCTTGGCACAGAACACTGAAGCTTTCTTT.

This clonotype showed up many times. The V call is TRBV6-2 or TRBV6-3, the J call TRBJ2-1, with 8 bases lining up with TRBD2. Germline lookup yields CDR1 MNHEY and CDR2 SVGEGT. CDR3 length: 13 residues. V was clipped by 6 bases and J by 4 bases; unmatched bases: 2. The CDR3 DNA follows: TGTGCCAGCAGGAGCGGGGGATACAATGAGCAGTTCTTC. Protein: CASRSGGYNEQFF.

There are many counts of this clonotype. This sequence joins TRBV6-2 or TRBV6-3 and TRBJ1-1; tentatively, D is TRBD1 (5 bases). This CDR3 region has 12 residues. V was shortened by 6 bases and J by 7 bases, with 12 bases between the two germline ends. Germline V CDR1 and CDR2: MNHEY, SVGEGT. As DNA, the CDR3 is TGTGCCAGCAGCCCCAGGGAGGATGAAGCTTTCTTT. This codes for CASSPREDEAFF.

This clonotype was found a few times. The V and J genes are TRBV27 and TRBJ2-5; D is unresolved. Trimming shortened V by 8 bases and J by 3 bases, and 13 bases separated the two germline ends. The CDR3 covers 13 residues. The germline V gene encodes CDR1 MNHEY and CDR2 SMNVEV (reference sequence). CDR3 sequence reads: CASPQKAKETQYF. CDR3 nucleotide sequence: TGTGCCAGCCCCCAAAAGGCAAAAGAGACCCAGTACTTC.